Shown below are 17 T cell receptor beta chains from a single sample sequenced in a study of blood T cells in healthy people across ages. Using a J-beta primer mix together with a sample-barcoded 5' primer, a second PCR was run for about 7 to 12 cycles. TCRdb redid the calling of the 5' RACE reads with MiXCR, one entry per CDR3 protein. The sample shows 1.4 million to 1.5 million distinct CDR3 sequences, 42% of them seen only once. What was sequenced was blood. The receptors derive from a woman aged 18 to 35 in good health.

The chain employs TRBV28 and TRBJ2-1; the D gene is possibly TRBD2 (7 bases). Germline-derived CDR1 and CDR2 are MDHEN and SYDVKM. Between the trimmed V and J ends, which lost 3 bases and 6 bases, there was a span of 15 bases. The CDR3 contains 15 residues. The CDR3 reads CASSFVGGAVNEQFF. The CDR3 DNA reads TGTGCCAGCAGTTTTGTGGGGGGGGCGGTCAATGAGCAGTTCTTC. The variable domain in full, with the rest retrieved from reference TRBV28 and TRBJ2-1, is DVKVTQSSRYLVKRTGEKVFLECVQDMDHENMFWYRQDPGLGLRLIYFSYDVKMKEKGDIPEGYSVSREKKERFSLILESASTNQTSMYLCASSFVGGAVNEQFFGPGTRLTVL.

This clonotype was observed a few times. This sequence joins TRBV20-1 and TRBJ2-5, with 9 bases matching TRBD2. The CDR3 extends over 13 amino acids. After removal of 4 bases from V and 5 bases from J, the junction contained 5 bases not matched to a gene. The V gene's germline CDR1 is DFQATT and CDR2 SNEGSKA (reference sequence). Here the CDR3 DNA reads TGCAGTGCTACTAGCGGGATCGGGGAGACCCAGTACTTC. It is translated as CSATSGIGETQYF.

Many counts were recorded for this clonotype. V gene TRBV12-3 or TRBV12-4 combines with J gene TRBJ2-3, with TRBD2 as a possible D gene (5 bases). Trimming took 8 bases from V and 5 from J, leaving 11 bases between them. The CDR3 runs 12 residues. The CDR3, as DNA: TGTGCCAGCGGCCCGGGGTTAGATACGCAGTATTTT. Translation: CASGPGLDTQYF.

V is TRBV2 and J is TRBJ2-1, with 9 positions matching TRBD1. The CDR3 runs 15 residues. Germline assignment: CDR1 SNHLY and CDR2 FYNNEI. Losses at the gene ends were 6 bases for V and 3 bases for J; bases not matched to a gene: 6. The CDR3, as DNA: TGTGCCAGCAGACCCCCGACAGGGGGCTACAATGAGCAGTTCTTC. It translates to CASRPPTGGYNEQFF.

This clonotype was counted a few times. V gene TRBV6-2 or TRBV6-3 combines with J gene TRBJ2-3; D gene uncertain. The CDR3 loop spans 12 amino acids. Germline CDR1 reads MNHEY; CDR2 reads SVGEGT. The V end was cut by 4 bases, the J end by 5 bases, with 7 bases between. The CDR3, as DNA: TGTGCCAGCAGTTGGGTCGAAGATACGCAGTATTTT. This gives the protein CASSWVEDTQYF.

This sequence joins TRBV27 and TRBJ1-5, with D unresolved. CDR3 length: 13 amino acids. Germline V gene lookup returns CDR1 MNHEY and CDR2 SMNVEV (reference sequence). V lost 5 bases, J lost 2 bases, and 7 bases lay in between. CDR3 sequence reads: CASSNGRNQPQHF. The CDR3, as DNA: TGTGCCAGCAGTAACGGACGCAATCAGCCCCAGCATTTT.

The CDR3: CASSQERGGFGGYTF. The CDR3 region has the DNA TGTGCCAGCAGCCAAGAGCGAGGGGGTTTCGGTGGCTACACCTTC. The chain recombines TRBV3-1 with TRBJ1-2, with a tentative D call TRBD1 (6 bases). V was trimmed by 0 bases and J by 7 bases, leaving 15 bases between them. The CDR3 sequence is 15 residues long. The germline V gene encodes CDR1 LGHDT and CDR2 YNNKEL (reference sequence).

This clonotype was detected a few times. This chain uses TRBV7-6 with TRBJ2-1, with TRBD2 matching 8 bases. V dropped 1 base and J dropped 0; count of bases not matched to a gene: 8. The CDR3 loop spans 18 amino acids. The germline gives CDR1 SGHVS, CDR2 FNYEAQ. The CDR3 region has the DNA TGTGCCAGCAGCTTAGGGGCGGGGGGAATCAGCTCCTACAATGAGCAGTTCTTC. Its protein product is CASSLGAGGISSYNEQFF.

The chain links TRBV30 to TRBJ1-5; TRBD1 agrees at 8 bases. The germline V gene has CDR1 GTSNPN and CDR2 SVGIG (reference sequence). This CDR3 contains 15 residues. Germline trimming cut 0 bases from V and 6 bases from J; bases unmatched to any gene: 7. CDR3 DNA: TGTGCCTGGAGTGTACCCAAGGACAGGGCTCAGCCCCAGCATTTT. This gives the protein CAWSVPKDRAQPQHF.

The chain joins TRBV7-2 to TRBJ2-7; TRBD2 agrees at 9 bases. Germline trimming cut 5 bases from V and 5 bases from J; bases unmatched to any gene: 13. The CDR3 sequence is 16 residues long. CDR1 is SGHTA, CDR2 FQGNSA, per germline. This CDR3 reads CASSTSPGTSLHEQYF. CDR3 nucleotides: TGTGCCAGCAGCACATCCCCCGGGACTAGCCTACACGAGCAGTACTTC. Filled out from reference TRBV7-2 and TRBJ2-7, the complete variable domain reads GAGVSQSPSNKVTEKGKDVELRCDPISGHTALYWYRQSLGQGLEFLIYFQGNSAPDKSGLPSDRFSAERTGGSVSTLTIQRTQQEDSAVYLCASSTSPGTSLHEQYFGPGTRLTVT.

This chain connects TRBV6-1 to TRBJ2-5; weak D call: TRBD1 (6 bases). Looked up from germline, CDR1 is MNHNS and CDR2 is SASEGT. The CDR3 consists of 14 residues. Deletions cut 1 base from V and 11 bases from J, with 17 bases between. CDR3 in DNA: TGTGCCAGCAGTGAAGATGGATACAGGGCGCAGCAGTACTTC. Protein product: CASSEDGYRAQQYF.

The chain joins TRBV7-9 to TRBJ2-7; 7 bases are a match to TRBD1. In germline, CDR1 is SEHNR, CDR2 FQNEAQ (reference sequence). This CDR3 region has 14 residues. V dropped 4 bases and J dropped 5; count of bases not matched to a gene: 8. CDR3 amino acids: CASSSTGSRDEQYF. The CDR3 DNA is TGTGCCAGCAGCTCGACAGGGAGTAGGGACGAGCAGTACTTC.

This clonotype was observed many times. The chain has TRBV7-2 and TRBJ2-5, with 10 bases that match TRBD2. Losses at the gene ends were 6 bases for V and 2 bases for J; bases not matched to a gene: 12. The CDR3 spans 17 residues. Germline assignment: CDR1 SGHTA and CDR2 FQGNSA. The CDR3 here is CASSRQLGTSAQETQYF. The CDR3, as DNA: TGTGCCAGCAGTCGACAGCTGGGGACTAGCGCACAAGAGACCCAGTACTTC.

Ten or more counts support this clonotype. V usage is TRBV29-1 and J usage is TRBJ2-1; 8 bases fit TRBD2. Per germline, CDR1 SQVTM and CDR2 ANQGSEA. The CDR3 loop spans 18 amino acids. The CDR3 loop reads CMQSPGTSRLGGCGEQFF. The DNA for the CDR3 is TGCATGCAAAGCCCCGGGACTAGTCGCTTAGGAGGGTGTGGTGAGCAGTTCTTC.

In this sample, this clonotype turned up once. The gene calls are TRBV6-1 and TRBJ1-2; 8 bases are a match to TRBD1. This CDR3 spans 15 amino acids. CDR1 is MNHNS, CDR2 SASEGT, per germline. The ends lost 3 bases at V and 7 bases at J; junction bases unmatched: 10. The CDR3 is CASSDDTGGSGGYTF. CDR3 nucleotide sequence: TGTGCCAGCAGTGACGATACAGGGGGAAGTGGTGGCTACACCTTC.

This clonotype turned up a few times. The chain has TRBV11-1 and TRBJ1-2, with D possibly TRBD1 on 5 matching bases. Germline lookup yields CDR1 SGHAT and CDR2 FQDESV (reference sequence). The germline V and J ends were trimmed by 7 bases and 5 bases, with 17 bases remaining between them. This CDR3 comprises 14 residues. DNA for the CDR3: TGTGCCAGCACCCCCGGACACGTATCGTATGGCTACACCTTC. It translates to CASTPGHVSYGYTF.

This clonotype was seen only a few times. The junction and the germline gene differ at one end; a read error may be behind it. The chain recombines TRBV5-1 with TRBJ2-7, with TRBD1 identical over 10 bases. This CDR3 comprises 14 residues. Germline lookup yields CDR1 SGHRS and CDR2 YFSETQ. In DNA form, the CDR3 reads TGTGCCAGCAGTTTAGGGACAGGGGAGGACGAGCAGTACTTC. The encoded protein is CASSLGTGEDEQYF.